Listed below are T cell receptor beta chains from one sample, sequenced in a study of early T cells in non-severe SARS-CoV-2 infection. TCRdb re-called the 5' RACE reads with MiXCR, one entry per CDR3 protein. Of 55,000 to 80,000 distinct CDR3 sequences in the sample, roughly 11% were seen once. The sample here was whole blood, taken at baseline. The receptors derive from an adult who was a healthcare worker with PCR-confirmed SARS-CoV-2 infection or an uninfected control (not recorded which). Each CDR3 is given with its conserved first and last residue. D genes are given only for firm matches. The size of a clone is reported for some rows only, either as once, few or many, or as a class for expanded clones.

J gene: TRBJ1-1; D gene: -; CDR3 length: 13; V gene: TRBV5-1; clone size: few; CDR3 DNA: TGCGCCAGCAGCTCCGACAGGACCACTGAAGCTTTCTTT; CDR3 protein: CASSSDRTTEAFF
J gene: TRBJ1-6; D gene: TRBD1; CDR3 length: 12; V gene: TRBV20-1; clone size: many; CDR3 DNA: TGCAGTGCTAGCTCAGGGGGTTCACCCCTCCACTTT; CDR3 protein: CSASSGGSPLHF
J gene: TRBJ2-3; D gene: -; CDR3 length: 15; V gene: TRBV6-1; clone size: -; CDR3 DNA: TGTGCCAGCAGTGAAGCACCAAGTCCCCCAGATACGCAGTATTTT; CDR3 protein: CASSEAPSPPDTQYF
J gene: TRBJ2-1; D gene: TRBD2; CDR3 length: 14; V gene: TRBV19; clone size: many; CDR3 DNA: TGTGCCAGTAGTAGCGGGAGGGCCTTTAGTGAGCAGTTCTTC; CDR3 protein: CASSSGRAFSEQFF
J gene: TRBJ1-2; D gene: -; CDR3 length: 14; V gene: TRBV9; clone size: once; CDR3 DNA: TGTGCCAGCAGCGCCCGGACAGAGCCCTATGGCTACACCTTC; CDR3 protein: CASSARTEPYGYTF
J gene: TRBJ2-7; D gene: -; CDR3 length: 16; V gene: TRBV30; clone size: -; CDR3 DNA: TGTGCCTGGAGTGTACGCCTAGCTATTGGTAGCTACGAGCAGTACTTC; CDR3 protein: CAWSVRLAIGSYEQYF
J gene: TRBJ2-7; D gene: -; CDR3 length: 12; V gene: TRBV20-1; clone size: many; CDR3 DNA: TGCAGTGCTAGAGTATCAGGCTACGAGCAGTACTTC; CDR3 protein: CSARVSGYEQYF
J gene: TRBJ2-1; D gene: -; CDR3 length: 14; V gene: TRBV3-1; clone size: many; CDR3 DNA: TGTGCCAGCAGCCAAGTCGTCCTGGAAAATGAGCAGTTCTTC; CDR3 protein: CASSQVVLENEQFF
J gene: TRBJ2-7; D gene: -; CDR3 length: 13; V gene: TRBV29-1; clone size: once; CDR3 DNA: TGCAGCGCCTGGGGGGCAGGGCAAAACGAGCAGTACTTC; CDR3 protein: CSAWGAGQNEQYF
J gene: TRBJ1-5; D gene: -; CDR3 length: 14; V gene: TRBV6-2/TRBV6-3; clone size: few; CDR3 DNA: TGTGCCAGCGTAGGCCTGAGGGGAGGTCAGCCCCAGCATTTT; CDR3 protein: CASVGLRGGQPQHF
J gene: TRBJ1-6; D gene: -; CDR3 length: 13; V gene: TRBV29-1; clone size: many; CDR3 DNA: TGCAGCGCCGCACAGGGCTTTGGTTCACCCCTCCACTTT; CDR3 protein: CSAAQGFGSPLHF
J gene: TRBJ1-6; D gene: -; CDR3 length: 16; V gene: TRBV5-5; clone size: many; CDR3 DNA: TGTGCCAGCAGCCACCCGGGGAGGGGCAGCAATTCACCCCTCCACTTT; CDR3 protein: CASSHPGRGSNSPLHF
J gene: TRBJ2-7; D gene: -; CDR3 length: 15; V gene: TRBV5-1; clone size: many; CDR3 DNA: TGCGCCAGCAGCCTTATTCGAGCGGAGAGCTACGAGCAGTACTTC; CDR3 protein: CASSLIRAESYEQYF
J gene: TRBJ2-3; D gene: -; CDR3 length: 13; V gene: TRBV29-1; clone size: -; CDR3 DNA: TGCAGCGTCAAGGACTCCCCGGGAGATACGCAGTATTTT; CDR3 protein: CSVKDSPGDTQYF
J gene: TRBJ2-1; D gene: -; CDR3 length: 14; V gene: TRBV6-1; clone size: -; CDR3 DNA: TGTGCCAGCAGTCTCGGGGGATCTACCAATGAGCAGTTCTTC; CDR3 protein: CASSLGGSTNEQFF
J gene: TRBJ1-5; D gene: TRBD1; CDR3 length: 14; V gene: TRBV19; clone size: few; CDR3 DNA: TGTGCCAGTATCGTTCCAGGGGGAAATCAGCCCCAGCATTTT; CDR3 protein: CASIVPGGNQPQHF
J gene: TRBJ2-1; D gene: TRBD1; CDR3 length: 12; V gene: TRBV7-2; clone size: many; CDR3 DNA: TGTGCCAGCAGCCGACAGGGCGTTGAGCAGTTCTTC; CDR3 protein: CASSRQGVEQFF
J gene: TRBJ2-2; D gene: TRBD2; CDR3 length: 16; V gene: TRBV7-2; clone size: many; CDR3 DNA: TGTGCCAGCAGCTTACTCAGCGGGGGGAACACCGGGGAGCTGTTTTTT; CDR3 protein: CASSLLSGGNTGELFF
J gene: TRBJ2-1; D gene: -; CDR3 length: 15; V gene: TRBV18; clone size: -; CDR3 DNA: TGTGCCAGCTCACCTCAATCGGTCCCCTACAATGAGCAGTTCTTC; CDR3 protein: CASSPQSVPYNEQFF
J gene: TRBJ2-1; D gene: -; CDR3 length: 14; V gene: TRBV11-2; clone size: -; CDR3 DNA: TGTGCCAGCAGCCGAAGGGACCTCTACAATGAGCAGTGCTTC; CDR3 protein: CASSRRDLYNEQCF
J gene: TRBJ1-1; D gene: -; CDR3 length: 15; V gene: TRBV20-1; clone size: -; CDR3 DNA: TGCAGTGCTTCCTCCCCGCAGCAGGCGAACACTGAAGCTTTCTTT; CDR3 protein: CSASSPQQANTEAFF
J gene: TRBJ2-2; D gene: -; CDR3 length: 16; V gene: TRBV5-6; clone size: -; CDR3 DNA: TGTGCCAGCAGCGAGTCTCAATCTCCGATCACCGGGGAGCTGTTTTTT; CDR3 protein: CASSESQSPITGELFF
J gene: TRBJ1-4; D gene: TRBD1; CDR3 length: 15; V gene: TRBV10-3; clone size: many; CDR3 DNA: TGTGCCTCGGGACAGGGGGCCTCAGCTAATGAAAAACTGTTTTTT; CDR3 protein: CASGQGASANEKLFF
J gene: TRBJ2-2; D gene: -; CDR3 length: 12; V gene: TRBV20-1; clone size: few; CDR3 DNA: TGCAGTGCTAGCAGGCATATCGGGGAGCTGTTTTTT; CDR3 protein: CSASRHIGELFF
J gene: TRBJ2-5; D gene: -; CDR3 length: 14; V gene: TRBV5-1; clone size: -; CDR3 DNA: TGCGCCAGCAGCTTGTGGGAGCAACAAGAGACCCAGTACTTC; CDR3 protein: CASSLWEQQETQYF
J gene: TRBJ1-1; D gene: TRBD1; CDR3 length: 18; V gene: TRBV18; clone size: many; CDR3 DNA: TGTGCCAGCTCGGCCAGGACAGGGGGAATTGCCATGAACACTGAAGCTTTCTTT; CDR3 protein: CASSARTGGIAMNTEAFF
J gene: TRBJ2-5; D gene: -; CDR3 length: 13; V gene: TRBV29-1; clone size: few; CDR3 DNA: TGCAGCGGACTACTAGGGGACATCGAGACCCAGTACTTC; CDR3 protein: CSGLLGDIETQYF
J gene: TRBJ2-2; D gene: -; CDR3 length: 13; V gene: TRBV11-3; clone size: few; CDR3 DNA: TGTGCCAGCAGCTACAGGGTCCCCGGGGAGCTGTTTTTT; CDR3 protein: CASSYRVPGELFF
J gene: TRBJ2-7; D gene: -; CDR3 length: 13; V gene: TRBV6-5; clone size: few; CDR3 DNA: TGTGCCAGCAGTTACCTGGGGAACCACGAGCAGTACTTC; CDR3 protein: CASSYLGNHEQYF
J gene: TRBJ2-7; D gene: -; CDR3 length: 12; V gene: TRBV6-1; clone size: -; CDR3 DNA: TGTGCCAGCGTTTCAGGCACAACGGGGCAGTACTTC; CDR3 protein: CASVSGTTGQYF
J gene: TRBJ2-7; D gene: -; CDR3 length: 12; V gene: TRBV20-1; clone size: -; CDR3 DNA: TGCAGTGCTAGAGAGCGTCCGGGCGAGCAGTACTTC; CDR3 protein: CSARERPGEQYF
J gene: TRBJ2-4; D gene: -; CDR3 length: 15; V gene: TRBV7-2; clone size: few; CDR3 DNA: TGTGCCAGCAGCTTAGGTAGTCCGGGTTTGGACATTCAGTACTTC; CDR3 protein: CASSLGSPGLDIQYF
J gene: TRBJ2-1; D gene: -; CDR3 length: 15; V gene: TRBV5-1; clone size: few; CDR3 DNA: TGCGCCAGCAGCTTGGGGGGAAGCTCCTACAATGAGCAGTTCTTC; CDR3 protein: CASSLGGSSYNEQFF
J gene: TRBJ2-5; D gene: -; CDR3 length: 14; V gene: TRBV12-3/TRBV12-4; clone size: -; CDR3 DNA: TGTGCCAGCAGTTTGGATGGGACCAGGCAGACCCAGTACTTC; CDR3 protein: CASSLDGTRQTQYF
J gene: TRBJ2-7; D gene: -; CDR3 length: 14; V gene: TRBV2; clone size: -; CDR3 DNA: TGTGCCAGCAGAGGGATCGGGGGCCCCTACGAGCAGTACTTC; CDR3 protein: CASRGIGGPYEQYF
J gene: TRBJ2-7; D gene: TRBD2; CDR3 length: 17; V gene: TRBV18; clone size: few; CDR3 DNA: TGTGCCAGCTCACCACAGTATGGAGCGGGACTATCCTACGAGCAGTACTTC; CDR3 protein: CASSPQYGAGLSYEQYF
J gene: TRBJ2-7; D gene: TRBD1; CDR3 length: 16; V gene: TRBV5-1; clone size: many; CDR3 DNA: TGCGCCAGCAGCCTCTGGACAGGGGGCGCATCCTACGAGCAGTACTTC; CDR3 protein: CASSLWTGGASYEQYF
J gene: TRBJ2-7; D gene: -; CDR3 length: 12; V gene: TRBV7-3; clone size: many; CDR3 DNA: TGTGCCAGCAGCCATCCTGTTTGCGAGCAGTACTTC; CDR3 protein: CASSHPVCEQYF
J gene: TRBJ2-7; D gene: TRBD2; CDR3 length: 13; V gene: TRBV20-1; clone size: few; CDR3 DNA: TGCAGTGCTACGACTAGCGGGAGCTACGAGCAGTACTTC; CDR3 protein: CSATTSGSYEQYF
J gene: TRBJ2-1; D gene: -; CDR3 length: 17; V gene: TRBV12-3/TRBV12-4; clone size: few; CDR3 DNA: TGTGCCAGCAGTTTATACCGGCGGCCCTTAACCTACAATGAGCAGTTCTTC; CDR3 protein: CASSLYRRPLTYNEQFF
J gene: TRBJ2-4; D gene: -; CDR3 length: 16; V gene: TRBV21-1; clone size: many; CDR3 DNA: TGTGCCAGCAGCAAGGGTAATCAAGGGATTGAAAACATTCAGTACTTC; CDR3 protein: CASSKGNQGIENIQYF
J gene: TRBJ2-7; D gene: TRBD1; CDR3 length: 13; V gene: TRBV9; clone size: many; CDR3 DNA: TGTGCCAGCAGCGTAGCAGGGGGTGGCGAGCAGTACTTC; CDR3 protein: CASSVAGGGEQYF
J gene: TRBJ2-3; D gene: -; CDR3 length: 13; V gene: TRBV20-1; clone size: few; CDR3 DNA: TGCAGTGCTAGTGGGGGGGCCACAGATACGCAGTATTTT; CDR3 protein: CSASGGATDTQYF
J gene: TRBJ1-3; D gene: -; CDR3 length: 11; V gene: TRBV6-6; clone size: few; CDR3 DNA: TGTGCCAGCGACAGCAGAAACACCATATATTTT; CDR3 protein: CASDSRNTIYF
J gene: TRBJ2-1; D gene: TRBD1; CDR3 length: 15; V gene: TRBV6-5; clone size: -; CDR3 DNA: TGTGCCAGCAGCCCGGGACAGGCCATATACAATGAGCAGTTCTTC; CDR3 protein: CASSPGQAIYNEQFF
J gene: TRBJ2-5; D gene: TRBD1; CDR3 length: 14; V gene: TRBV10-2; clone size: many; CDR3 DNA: TGCGCCAGCAGTATGACAGGGCTCCGGGAGACCCAGTACTTC; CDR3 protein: CASSMTGLRETQYF
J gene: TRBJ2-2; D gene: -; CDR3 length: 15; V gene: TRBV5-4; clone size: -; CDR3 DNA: TGTGCCAGCAGTCTGACACAAGGAAACACCGGGGAGCTGTTTTTT; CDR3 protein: CASSLTQGNTGELFF
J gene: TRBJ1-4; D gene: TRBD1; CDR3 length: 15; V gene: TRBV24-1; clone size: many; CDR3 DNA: TGTGCCACCAGTGAGCACAGGGGGCCGCAAGAAAAACTGTTTTTT; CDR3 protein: CATSEHRGPQEKLFF
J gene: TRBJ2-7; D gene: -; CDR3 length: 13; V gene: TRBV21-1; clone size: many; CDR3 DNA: TGTGCCAATCCGGGACACAAGTCCTACGAGCAGTACTTC; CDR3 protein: CANPGHKSYEQYF
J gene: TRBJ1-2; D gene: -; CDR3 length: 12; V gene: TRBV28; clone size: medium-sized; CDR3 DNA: TGTGCCAGCAGGGGATTTAACTATGGCTACACCTTC; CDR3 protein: CASRGFNYGYTF
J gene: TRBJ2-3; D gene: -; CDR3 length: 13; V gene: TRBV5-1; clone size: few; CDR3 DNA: TGCGCCAGCAGCTTGGTAGTAGCAGGTCCGCAGTATTTT; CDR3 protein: CASSLVVAGPQYF